This T cell receptor (beta chain) derives from a study of neurological immune-mediated disorders. This clonotype has at least ten counts. The antigen is unknown. TCRdb used MiXCR to reprocess the 5' RACE reads, holding one entry per CDR3 protein. In the table there are tens of thousands of distinct CDR3 sequences, approximately 5% of which are singletons. Broader study findings: The authors found no clinical or MRI feature associated with the multiple sclerosis repertoire cluster.

This TCR was sampled from a woman in her 30s with multiple sclerosis. Sequencing used PBMCs.

As DNA, the CDR3 is TGCGCCAGCAGCCTCCGGGACAGGGAGGCCAATGAGCAGTTCTTC. This sequence encodes CASSLRDREANEQFF. The chain employs TRBV5-1 and TRBJ2-1; TRBD1 aligns across 9 bases. Germline loops: CDR1 SGHRS, CDR2 YFSETQ. The CDR3 contains 15 residues. Trimming at V came to 4 bases and at J to 6 bases, leaving 8 bases not matched to a gene.